This entry features one T cell receptor beta chain sequence. Sequenced by immunoSEQ multiplex PCR; TCRdb stores in-frame clones only, minus some. The sample lists 140,000 or so clones; approximately 80% were seen once. Germline loops: CDR1 SGHNT, CDR2 YYREEE (reference sequence). The CDR3 is 14 amino acids. V lost 0 bases to trimming and J lost 2 bases; unmatched junction nucleotides: 1. These data are taken from a study of blood T cell repertoires in COVID-19. As for the study in general: The samples span acute and convalescent COVID-19 from the United States, Italy and Spain.

The chain employs TRBV5-4 and TRBJ2-7; 8 positions agree with TRBD1. This receptor was obtained from a man aged 55 to 70 with active or convalescent COVID-19. Sample: peripheral blood. This chain's CDR3 is CASSLEQGAYEQYV. In nucleotides, the CDR3 is TGTGCCAGCAGCTTGGAACAGGGGGCCTACGAGCAGTACGTC.